Below are 6 T cell receptor beta chains sequenced from a single sample in a study of identical twins' blood T cells. A single record per CDR3 protein comes from TCRdb applying MiXCR to the 5' RACE reads. Counted here are about 370,000 distinct CDR3 sequences, 28% occurring once; the ten biggest clones make up around 5.6%. The sequenced sample consisted of PBMCs. All receptors derive from a woman aged 18-49 years in good health.

A note on this clonotype: Given a much more abundant clone one base away, this may be a read error. This chain joins TRBV9 and TRBJ2-3; D gene uncertain. This CDR3 contains 12 residues. The germline gives CDR1 SGDLS, CDR2 YYNGEE. The CDR3: CACSSPRDTQYF. The CDR3 DNA reads as TGTGCCTGCAGCTCTCCGAGAGATACGCAGTATTTT.

This clonotype was detected a few times. This chain connects TRBV4-3 to TRBJ1-1, with D perhaps TRBD1 (5 bases). Looked up from germline, CDR1 is LGHNA and CDR2 is YSLEER. The V and J ends lost 0 bases and 11 bases respectively, with 13 bases between them. The CDR3 totals 13 residues. CDR3 coding DNA: TGCGCCAGCAGCCAAGATTCAGGGCTCGGGGCTTTCTTT. Translation: CASSQDSGLGAFF.

This clonotype was counted a few times. The chain has TRBV20-1 and TRBJ1-2; 7 bases line up with TRBD1. Germline loops: CDR1 DFQATT, CDR2 SNEGSKA (reference sequence). This CDR3 has 11 residues. V lost 6 bases, J lost 7 bases, and 5 bases stayed unmatched. DNA of the CDR3: TGCAGTGCCAGACAGGGAGCTGGCTACACCTTC. Translation: CSARQGAGYTF.

The chain carries TRBV5-6 and TRBJ2-5; tentatively, D is TRBD1 (6 bases). The V and J ends lost 4 bases and 2 bases respectively, with 12 bases between them. CDR1 SGHDT and CDR2 YYEEEE come from the germline V gene. The CDR3 contains 14 residues. CDR3 in amino acids: CASSIGQPQETQYF. The CDR3 DNA reads TGTGCCAGCAGCATAGGACAGCCTCAAGAGACCCAGTACTTC.

The chain links TRBV5-1 to TRBJ1-1, with no clear D. V shed 4 bases and J shed 3 bases, with 10 bases lying between them. This CDR3 comprises 13 residues. From germline, CDR1 is SGHRS and CDR2 YFSETQ. CDR3 residues: CASSRAEDTEAFF. The CDR3 nucleotides are TGCGCCAGCAGCAGGGCAGAGGACACTGAAGCTTTCTTT.

The gene calls are TRBV29-1 and TRBJ2-1; D perhaps matches TRBD1 (6 bases). Trimming left V 2 bases short and J 6 bases short, with 11 bases between. Germline lookup yields CDR1 SQVTM and CDR2 ANQGSEA. This CDR3 spans 13 amino acids. This CDR3 reads CSVEKGVINEQFF. CDR3 nucleotide sequence: TGCAGCGTTGAAAAGGGGGTTATCAATGAGCAGTTCTTC.